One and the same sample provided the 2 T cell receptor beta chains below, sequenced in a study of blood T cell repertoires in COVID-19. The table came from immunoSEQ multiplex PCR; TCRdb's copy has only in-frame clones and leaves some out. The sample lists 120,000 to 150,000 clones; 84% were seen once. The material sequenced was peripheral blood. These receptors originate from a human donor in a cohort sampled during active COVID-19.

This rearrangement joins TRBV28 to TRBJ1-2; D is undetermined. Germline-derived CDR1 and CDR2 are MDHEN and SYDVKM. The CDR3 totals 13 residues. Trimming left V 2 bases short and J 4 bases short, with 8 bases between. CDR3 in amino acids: CASSLRRVYGYTF. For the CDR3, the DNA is TGTGCCAGCAGTTTAAGGCGGGTCTATGGCTACACCTTC.

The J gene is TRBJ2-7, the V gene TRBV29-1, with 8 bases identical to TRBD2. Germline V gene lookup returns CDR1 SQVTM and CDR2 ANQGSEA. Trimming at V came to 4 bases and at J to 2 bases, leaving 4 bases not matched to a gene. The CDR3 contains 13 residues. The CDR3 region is CSVVPAGAYEQYV. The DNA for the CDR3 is TGCAGCGTTGTGCCAGCGGGAGCCTACGAGCAGTACGTC.